Listed below are T cell receptor beta chains from one sample, sequenced in a study of response to subunit inactivated influenza vaccine. TCRdb analysed the RT-PCR reads with MiXCR anew, one entry per CDR3 protein. The sample carries 550,000 to 650,000 distinct CDR3 sequences, 10% to 15% recorded once. The sequenced sample was PBMCs from blood, obtained on the day of vaccination. Receptors originate from a man aged 45-65 years who received an inactivated influenza vaccine. CDR3s leave out the opening cysteine and the closing phenylalanine or tryptophan. The D gene is left open where the match is weak. Only some rows state a clone size, as once, few, many or a class for expanded clones.

>.|TRBV9|.|13
ASSSLERGSEKLF
>.|TRBV14|.|13
ASSQGSPPYNEQF
>.|TRBV4-2|.|12
ASSQFPGTYGYT
>.|TRBV20-1|many|11
SARDQGSYGYT
>.|TRBV29-1|many|12
SVEDRRGPGTQY
>.|TRBV9|.|13
ASSVGGRGNTEAF
>.|TRBV7-9|.|15
ASSPFFGRGSFNEQF
>TRBD2|TRBV5-1|.|13
ASSLRLADQETQY
>TRBD2|TRBV11-2|.|16
ASSLVFLAGGPLDEQF
>.|TRBV9|few|12
ASSSRPVGETQY
>.|TRBV7-2|.|13
ASSTPGGRFNEQF
>.|TRBV4-2|.|14
ASSQRTGVSTDTQY
>.|TRBV7-2|.|12
ASSSYGAGETQY
>.|TRBV20-1|few|10
SATAQGDTQY
>TRBD2|TRBV6-1|.|13
ASRDTSGGSYEQY
>.|TRBV27|few|12
ASSFGRVGEKLF
>TRBD2|TRBV20-1|few|11
SAIREVGETQY
>.|TRBV14|few|14
ASSQDRANPRRTQY
>TRBD2|TRBV11-2|many|13
ASSLEAGAYNEQF
>.|TRBV5-1|few|10
ASSLKSGTIY
>.|TRBV28|few|12
ASRPPGLSVEQY
>.|TRBV14|.|14
ASSQDLGQPQETQY
>.|TRBV4-2|few|11
ASSPGENSPLH
>.|TRBV7-9|.|13
ASSYGAPPDNEQF
>.|TRBV7-2|few|11
ASSTRTAYEQY
>.|TRBV5-4|few|9
ASSQRGELF
>.|TRBV12-3/TRBV12-4|.|12
ATSIRGPHYGYT
>TRBD1|TRBV9|.|13
ASSPIGAGGAEQY
>.|TRBV6-2/TRBV6-3|.|18
ASSSRLVRDIGSSYNEQF
>.|TRBV6-2/TRBV6-3|.|11
ASSYMAAYEQY
>TRBD2|TRBV29-1|few|16
SVTGARLAANNYNEQF
>.|TRBV29-1|few|13
SVTPGLPSLHEQF
>.|TRBV12-3/TRBV12-4|few|11
ASSLGEDGELF
>TRBD2|TRBV6-2/TRBV6-3|few|14
ASSYSGLAGVYEQY
>.|TRBV7-2|.|14
ASSLVIVINTGELF
>TRBD2|TRBV29-1|.|13
SVGVLAGGRDTQY
>TRBD1|TRBV29-1|.|12
SAEVGQGARAQY
>.|TRBV7-2|.|13
ASSLESPSISEQY
>.|TRBV11-2|few|10
ASSNLNGEAF
>TRBD2|TRBV11-2|.|16
ASSLGLAGGPYYNEQF
>.|TRBV7-7|few|11
ASSLDEGFEQF
>.|TRBV12-3/TRBV12-4|few|9
ASGSGNEQF
>.|TRBV5-1|few|12
ASRIRAEGYEQY
>TRBD2|TRBV9|.|12
ASSVGAGEETQY
>TRBD1|TRBV20-1|.|9
SGGQNYEQY
>.|TRBV24-1|.|14
ATSDLPSWGASEQF
>TRBD2|TRBV11-1|few|17
ASRGLAGGLSSSYNEQF
>.|TRBV7-9|few|13
ASGTALTPNEKLF
>TRBD2|TRBV5-1|few|18
ASSLLQLVGTSRNTGELF
>.|TRBV12-3/TRBV12-4|many|13
ASSLGGGFNQPQH
>TRBD2|TRBV20-1|many|14
SAPKLAGGPIETQY
>TRBD2|TRBV2|.|12
ATLLSGLANEQF
>.|TRBV29-1|.|12
SVSFVAPPAEQY
>.|TRBV6-4|few|17
ASSNDFASVRRGLYEQY
>TRBD2|TRBV18|few|14
ASSPWTSGTLNEQF